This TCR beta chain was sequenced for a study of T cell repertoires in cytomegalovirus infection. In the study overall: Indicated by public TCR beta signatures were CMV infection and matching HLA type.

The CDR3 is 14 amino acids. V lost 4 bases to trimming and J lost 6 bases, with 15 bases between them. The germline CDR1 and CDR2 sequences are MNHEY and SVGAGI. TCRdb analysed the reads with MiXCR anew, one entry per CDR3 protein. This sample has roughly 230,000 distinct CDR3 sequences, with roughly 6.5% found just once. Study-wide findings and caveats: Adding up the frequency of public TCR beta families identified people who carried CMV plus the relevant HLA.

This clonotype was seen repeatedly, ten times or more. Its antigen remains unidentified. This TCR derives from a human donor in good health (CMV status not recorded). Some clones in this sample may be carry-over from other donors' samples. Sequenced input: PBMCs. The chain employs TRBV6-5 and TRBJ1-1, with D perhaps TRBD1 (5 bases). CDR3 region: CASSSSGGAPEAFF. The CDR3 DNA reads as TGTGCCAGCAGTTCCTCCGGAGGGGCCCCTGAAGCTTTCTTT.